The sample holds a few counts of the clone carrying this T cell receptor beta chain. The antigen is undetermined. This record comes from a study of beta chain features in type 1 diabetes. Germline CDR1 reads SGHRS; CDR2 reads YFSETQ. The CDR3 has 14 amino acids. The ends were cut back, 4 bases at V and 4 bases at J, with 12 bases in the middle. Expressed TCRB transcripts were sequenced after all isolated RNA was converted to cDNA. The assay was immunoSEQ multiplex PCR, and TCRdb's table has in-frame clones only and misses some. The sample consists of roughly 700,000 clones, about an eighth of them appearing once. Study-wide points: People with Type 1 diabetes carried modestly yet significantly shorter TCRB CDR3s in all four CD4+ subsets. The question left open here concerned HLA type influencing TCRB rearrangement.

V and J are TRBV5-1 and TRBJ1-3; possibly TRBD1 for D (5 bases). The clonotype originates from a man aged 18 to 29 with type 1 diabetes. The source material was naive CD4+ T cells from blood. CDR3: CASSPGAEGNTIYF. DNA for the CDR3: TGCGCCAGCAGCCCTGGGGCAGAGGGAAACACCATATATTTT.